This T cell receptor (beta chain) appears in the sequencing data of a study of blood T cell repertoires in COVID-19. Study at large: Samples came from the United States, Italy and Spain, spanning acute and convalescent COVID-19. In each case, the material was cDNA or gDNA derived from T cells, B-cell-depleted T cells, or PBMCs.

Everyone who took part was roughly 18 to 90 years old, and they came from 20 to 25 US areas. The study counted Cohort 3 donors as recovered given two negative PCRs, clearance, or symptom resolution. The repertoire was sequenced with immunoSEQ multiplex PCR; TCRdb's copy has only in-frame clones and lacks some. The sample consists of roughly 68,000 clones, approximately 90% of them appearing once. Deletions cut 4 bases from V and 1 base from J, with 17 bases between. Germline lookup yields CDR1 KGHDR and CDR2 SFDVKD. CDR3 size: 17 residues. Sequencing used PBMCs or T cells enriched from blood (not recorded which). The rearrangement joins TRBV24-1 to TRBJ2-3; possible D gene TRBD1, 5 bases. This sequence was found in a woman aged 40 to 50 who had recovered from COVID-19. The CDR3 region is CATSDSRQNWGTDTQYF. The CDR3 region has the DNA TGTGCCACCAGTGACTCACGACAGAACTGGGGCACAGATACGCAGTATTTT.